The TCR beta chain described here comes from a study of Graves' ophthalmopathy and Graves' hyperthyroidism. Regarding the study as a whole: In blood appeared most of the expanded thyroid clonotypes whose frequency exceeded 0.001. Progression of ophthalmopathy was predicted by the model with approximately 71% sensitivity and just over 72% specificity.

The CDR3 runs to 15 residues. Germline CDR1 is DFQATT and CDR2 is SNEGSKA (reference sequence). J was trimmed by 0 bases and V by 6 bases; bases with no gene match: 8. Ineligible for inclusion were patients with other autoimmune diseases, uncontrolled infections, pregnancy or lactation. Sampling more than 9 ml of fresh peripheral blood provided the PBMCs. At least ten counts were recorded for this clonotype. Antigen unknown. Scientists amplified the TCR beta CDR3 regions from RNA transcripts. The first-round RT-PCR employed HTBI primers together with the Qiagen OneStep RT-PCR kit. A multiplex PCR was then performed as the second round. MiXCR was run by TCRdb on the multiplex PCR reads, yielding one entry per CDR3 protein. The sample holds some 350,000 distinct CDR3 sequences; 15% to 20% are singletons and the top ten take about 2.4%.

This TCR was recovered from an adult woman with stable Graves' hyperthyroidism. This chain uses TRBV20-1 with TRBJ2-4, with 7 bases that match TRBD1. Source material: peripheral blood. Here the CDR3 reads CSAVGGGLAKNIQYF. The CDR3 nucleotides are TGCAGTGCCGTAGGGGGCGGACTAGCCAAAAACATTCAGTACTTC.